This T cell receptor (beta chain) was sequenced for a study of blood T cells in healthy people across ages (dated by TCRdb to about 2015). Notes on the research overall: In model experiments, template switching captured about one uniquely barcoded TCR beta cDNA molecule for every two T cells. Using deep sequencing normalized with unique cDNA molecular identifiers, the study measured how TCR beta repertoire diversity changes with age. The donors were split into four age groups: young (average around 15 years), middle-aged (39), aged (roughly 60) and long-lived (roughly 88). Donors of different ages were randomly distributed across sequencing lanes to avoid experimental bias. The study analyzed two additional independent replicas of 1 million unique cDNA reads from the same blood draw for two donors, one aged 18 to 29 and one aged 80 or older.

The study at large found these results: Estimates of total diversity based on one million sequenced T cells were regarded as lower bounds and as underestimates. Since profiling was done on bulk unsorted PBMCs, naive and antigen-experienced compartments could not be conclusively compared. Compared with the aged group, more naive CD4+ T cells, fewer expanded clones and increased TCR diversity were shown by the long-lived group, suggesting age selection. There was a strong correlation between observed TCR beta diversity and the percentage of naive T cells measured by flow cytometry. Observed TCR beta diversity per million T cells fell roughly linearly with age, and a significant reduction was already apparent by age around 40. Because donor CMV infection status was unknown, age-related changes in expanded clonotypes were potentially confounded.

Library method: 5' RACE. TCRdb records Illumina HiSeq 2500 as the sequencer. A second PCR of roughly 6 to 11 cycles was performed with a sample-barcoded 5' primer and a J-beta primer mix. A unique molecular identifier was introduced onto each TCR beta cDNA molecule by a template-switch 5' adaptor carrying 12 random nucleotides. Each sample yielded at least 3 million CDR3-containing paired-end reads. First-strand cDNA synthesis was performed from all RNA using the Mint cDNA synthesis kit, with priming by a TRBC-specific oligonucleotide. After uracil-DNA glycosylase treatment, a first 18-cycle PCR used universal primers M1SS and BC2_uni_R on all cDNA. The authors' pipeline ran thus. For normalization, 1 million high-quality reads, each with a distinct molecular identifier, were randomly selected from each sample. Instead of being binned into consensus sequences, reads with shared molecular identifiers were discarded. CDR3 identification, clonotype clustering and error correction used MiTCR with a Q25 quality threshold and the strictest error-elimination algorithm. A nonparametric unseen species model with Euler transformation was used to estimate lower-bound total TCR beta diversity. TCRdb handled the public reads itself, with Q25 trimming in fastp and clone calling in MiXCR, and kept productive beta chains. All rows with the same CDR3 protein become a single entry with the most common DNA and genes. The V and J calls here are based on TCRdb, not the publication. This sample gives 1.5 million to 2 million distinct CDR3 sequences in total; roughly 27% of them show up just once. The ten largest clonotypes hold over 7% of the sample.

Systemically healthy Caucasian individuals from Russia, over 30 in total and aged about 6 to 95 years, were included as donors. Around 10 milliliters of peripheral blood were collected from each donor into EDTA-treated Vacutainer tubes. Ficoll-Paque density-gradient centrifugation was used to isolate PBMCs, with at least 6 million obtained per sample. Trizol reagent was used to extract total RNA from PBMCs, with at least 5 micrograms per sample. The percentages of naive CD45RAhigh/CD27high T cells were determined by flow cytometry on a PBMC aliquot from every donor. About this clonotype itself: Its antigen remains unidentified. Per-base quality was not reported, and no clone a single base away is much larger than it.

Sequencing was carried out using blood. The TCR was taken from a woman aged 25 to 39 in good health.

This receptor has the CDR3 CSARDNLENNEQFF. Here is the DNA: TGCAGTGCTAGAGATAATTTAGAAAACAATGAGCAGTTCTTC. The chain is made from TRBV20-1 and TRBJ2-1; the D gene is unclear. The CDR3 contains 14 residues, cysteine and phenylalanine counted. Kept here is only the CDR3 DNA, which spans 42 bases and is read in frame from base 1. From the germline V gene (reference sequence), CDR1 is DFQATT and CDR2 is SNEGSKA. Trimming takes 0 bases from V and 5 bases from J, and the germline ends sit 11 bases apart.